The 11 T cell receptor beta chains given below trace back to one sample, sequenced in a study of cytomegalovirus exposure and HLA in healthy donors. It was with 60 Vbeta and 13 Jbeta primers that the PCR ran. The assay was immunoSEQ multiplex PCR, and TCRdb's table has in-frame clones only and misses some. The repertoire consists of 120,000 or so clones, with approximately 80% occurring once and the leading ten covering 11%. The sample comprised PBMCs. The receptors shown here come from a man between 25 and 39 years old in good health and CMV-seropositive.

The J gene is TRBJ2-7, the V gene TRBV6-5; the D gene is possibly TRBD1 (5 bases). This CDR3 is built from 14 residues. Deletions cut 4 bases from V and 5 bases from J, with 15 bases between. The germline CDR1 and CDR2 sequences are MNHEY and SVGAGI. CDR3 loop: CASSLRGYLDEQYF. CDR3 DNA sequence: TGTGCCAGCAGTTTAAGGGGTTATTTGGACGAGCAGTACTTC.

The CDR3 DNA reads TGTGCCAGCAGCCAAGACGACAGGGGCAATCAGCCCCAGCATTTT. This codes for CASSQDDRGNQPQHF. The chain links TRBV4-2 to TRBJ1-5, with 7 nucleotides matching TRBD1. There are 15 residues in the CDR3. The J segment lost 2 bases and the V segment lost 0 bases, leaving 1 base of the junction unmatched. Germline loops: CDR1 LGHNA, CDR2 YNFKEQ.

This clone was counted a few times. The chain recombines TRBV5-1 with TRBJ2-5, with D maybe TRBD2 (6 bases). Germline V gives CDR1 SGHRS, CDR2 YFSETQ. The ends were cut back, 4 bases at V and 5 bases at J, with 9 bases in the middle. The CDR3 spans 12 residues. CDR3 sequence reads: CASSPGRETQYF. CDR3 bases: TGCGCCAGCAGCCCTGGGAGGGAGACCCAGTACTTC. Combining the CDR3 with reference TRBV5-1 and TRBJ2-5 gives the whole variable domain KAGVTQTPRYLIKTRGQQVTLSCSPISGHRSVSWYQQTPGQGLQFLFEYFSETQRNKGNFPGRFSGRQFSNSRSEMNVSTLELGDSALYLCASSPGRETQYFGPGTRLLVL.

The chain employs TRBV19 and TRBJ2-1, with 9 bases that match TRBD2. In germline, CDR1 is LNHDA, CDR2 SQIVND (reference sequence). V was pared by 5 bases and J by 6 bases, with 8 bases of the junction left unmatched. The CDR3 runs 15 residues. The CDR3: CASSALLAGANEQFF. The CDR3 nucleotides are TGTGCCAGTAGTGCGCTTTTAGCGGGAGCCAATGAGCAGTTCTTC.

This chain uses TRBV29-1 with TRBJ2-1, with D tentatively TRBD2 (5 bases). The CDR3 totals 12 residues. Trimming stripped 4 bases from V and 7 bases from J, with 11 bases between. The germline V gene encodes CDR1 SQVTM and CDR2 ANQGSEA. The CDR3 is CSVAPSRNEQFF. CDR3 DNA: TGCAGCGTTGCGCCTAGCAGGAATGAGCAGTTCTTC.

The CDR3 reads CASSVAGNYEQYF. Written as DNA, the CDR3 is TGCGCCAGCAGCGTAGCTGGAAACTACGAGCAGTACTTC. The chain carries TRBV5-1 and TRBJ2-7; unclear D gene. CDR1 and CDR2 (germline): SGHRS, YFSETQ. Trimming cost V 4 bases and J 3 bases, with 11 bases left between them. The CDR3 consists of 13 residues.

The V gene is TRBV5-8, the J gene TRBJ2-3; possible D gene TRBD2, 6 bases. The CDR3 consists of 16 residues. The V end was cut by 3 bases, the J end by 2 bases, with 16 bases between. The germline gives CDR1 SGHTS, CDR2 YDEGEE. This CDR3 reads CASSSGLSKHTDTQYF. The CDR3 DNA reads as TGTGCCAGCAGCTCGGGACTCTCGAAACACACAGATACGCAGTATTTT.

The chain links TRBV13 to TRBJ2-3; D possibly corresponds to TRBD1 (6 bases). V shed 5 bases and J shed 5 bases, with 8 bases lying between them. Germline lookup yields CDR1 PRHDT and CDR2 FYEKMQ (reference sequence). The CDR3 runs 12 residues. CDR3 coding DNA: TGTGCCAGCAGCCTGACAGGAGATACGCAGTATTTT. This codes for CASSLTGDTQYF. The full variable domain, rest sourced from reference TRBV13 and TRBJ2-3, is AAGVIQSPRHLIKEKRETATLKCYPIPRHDTVYWYQQGPGQDPQFLISFYEKMQSDKGSIPDRFSAQQFSDYHSELNMSSLELGDSALYFCASSLTGDTQYFGPGTRLTVL.

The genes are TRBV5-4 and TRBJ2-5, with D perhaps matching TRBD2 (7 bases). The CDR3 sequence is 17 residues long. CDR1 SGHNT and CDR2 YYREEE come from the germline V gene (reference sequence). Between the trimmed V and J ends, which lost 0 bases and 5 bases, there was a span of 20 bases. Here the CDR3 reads CASSLVWGGVGRETQYF. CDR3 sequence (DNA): TGTGCCAGCAGCTTGGTTTGGGGGGGCGTAGGCCGGGAGACCCAGTACTTC.

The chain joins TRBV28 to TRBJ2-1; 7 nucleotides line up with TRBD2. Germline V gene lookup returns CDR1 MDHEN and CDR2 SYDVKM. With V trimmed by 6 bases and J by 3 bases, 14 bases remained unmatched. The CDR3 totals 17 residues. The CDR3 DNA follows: TGTGCCAGCAGCTCGACTTTAGCGGGCTTGATCTACAATGAGCAGTTCTTC. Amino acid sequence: CASSSTLAGLIYNEQFF.

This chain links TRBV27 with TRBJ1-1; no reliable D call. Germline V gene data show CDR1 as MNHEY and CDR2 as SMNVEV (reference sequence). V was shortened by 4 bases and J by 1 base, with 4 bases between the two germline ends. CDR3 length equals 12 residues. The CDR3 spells CASSSGNTEAFF. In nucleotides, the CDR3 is TGTGCCAGCAGTTCCGGGAACACTGAAGCTTTCTTT.